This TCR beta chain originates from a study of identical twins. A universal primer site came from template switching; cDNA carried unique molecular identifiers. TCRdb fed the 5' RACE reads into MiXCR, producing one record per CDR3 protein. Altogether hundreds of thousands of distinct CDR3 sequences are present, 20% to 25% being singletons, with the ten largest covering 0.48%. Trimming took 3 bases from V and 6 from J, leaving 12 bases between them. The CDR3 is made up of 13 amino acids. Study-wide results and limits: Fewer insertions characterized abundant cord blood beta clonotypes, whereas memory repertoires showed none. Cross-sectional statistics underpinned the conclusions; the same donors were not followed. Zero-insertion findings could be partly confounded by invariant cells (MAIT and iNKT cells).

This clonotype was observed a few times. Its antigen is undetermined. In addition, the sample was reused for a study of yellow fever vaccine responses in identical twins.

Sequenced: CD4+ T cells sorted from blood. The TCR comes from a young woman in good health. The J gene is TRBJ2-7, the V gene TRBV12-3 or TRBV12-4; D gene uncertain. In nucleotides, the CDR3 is TGTGCCAGCAGTTTTCGGCAACTTGGCGAGCAGTACTTC. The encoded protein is CASSFRQLGEQYF.